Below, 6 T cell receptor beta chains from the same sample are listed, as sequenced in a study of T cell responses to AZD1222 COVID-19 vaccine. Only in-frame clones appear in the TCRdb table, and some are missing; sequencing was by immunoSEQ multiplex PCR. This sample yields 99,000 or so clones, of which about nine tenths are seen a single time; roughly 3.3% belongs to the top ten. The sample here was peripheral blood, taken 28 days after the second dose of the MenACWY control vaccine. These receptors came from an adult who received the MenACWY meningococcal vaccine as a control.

This CDR3 is CASSYTQGTDTQYF. The CDR3 bases are TGTGCCAGCAGTTACACACAGGGGACAGATACGCAGTATTTT. This sequence joins TRBV6-2 or TRBV6-3 and TRBJ2-3; 7 nucleotides line up with TRBD1. The germline V gene encodes CDR1 MNHEY and CDR2 SVGEGT. With V trimmed by 2 bases and J by 3 bases, 2 bases remained unmatched. This CDR3 contains 14 residues.

This CDR3 reads CASSSRLTGGAEQYF. CDR3 DNA: TGTGCCAGCAGTTCAAGGCTTACAGGGGGCGCCGAGCAGTACTTC. The chain is built from TRBV6-5 and TRBJ2-7; 9 bases map to TRBD1. Germline-derived CDR1 and CDR2 are MNHEY and SVGAGI. V was pared by 4 bases and J by 6 bases, with 10 bases of the junction left unmatched. The CDR3 has 15 residues.

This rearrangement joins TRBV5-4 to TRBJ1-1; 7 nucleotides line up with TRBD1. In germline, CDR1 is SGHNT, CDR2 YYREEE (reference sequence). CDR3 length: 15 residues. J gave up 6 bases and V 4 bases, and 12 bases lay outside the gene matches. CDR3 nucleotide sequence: TGTGCCAGCAGCGGCCGGGACAGAGTAGGCCCTGAAGCTTTCTTT. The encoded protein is CASSGRDRVGPEAFF.

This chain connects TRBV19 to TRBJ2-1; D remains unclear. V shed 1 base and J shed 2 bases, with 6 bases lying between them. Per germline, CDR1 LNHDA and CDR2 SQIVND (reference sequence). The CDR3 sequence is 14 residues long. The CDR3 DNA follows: TGTGCCAGTAGTATAGGAAACACCTACAATGAGCAGTTCTTC. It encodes CASSIGNTYNEQFF.

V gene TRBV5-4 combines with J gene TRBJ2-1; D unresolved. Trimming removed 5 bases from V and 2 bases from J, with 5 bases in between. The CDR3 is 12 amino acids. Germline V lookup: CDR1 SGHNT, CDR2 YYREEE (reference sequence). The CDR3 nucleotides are TGTGCCAGCAGTTCCCCCTACAATGAGCAGTTCTTC. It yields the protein CASSSPYNEQFF.

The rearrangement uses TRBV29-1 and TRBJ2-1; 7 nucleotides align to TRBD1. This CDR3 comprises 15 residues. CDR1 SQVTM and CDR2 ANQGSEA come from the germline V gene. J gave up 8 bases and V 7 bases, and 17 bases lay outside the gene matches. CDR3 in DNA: TGCAGCGCGTCAGGGGGAATGGGGACATTATATGAGCAGTTCTTC. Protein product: CSASGGMGTLYEQFF.